This TCR beta chain stems from a study of glioma-infiltrating T cells. Study summary: Samples included WHO grade II oligodendrogliomas or astrocytomas and initial-diagnosis grade IV glioblastomas.

This clonotype was seen more than once but under ten times. The conserved phenylalanine or tryptophan normally closing the CDR3 is absent here, so this likely arose from a read error. Amplification of TCR alpha and beta CDR3 regions from RNA used iRepertoire nested multiplex PCR. Input was about 85-400 ng of tissue mRNA or PBMC total RNA. MiXCR was run by TCRdb on the multiplex PCR reads, yielding one entry per CDR3 protein. The sample lists more than 300,000 distinct CDR3 sequences, 41% occurring once. CDR1 is MDHEN, CDR2 SYDVKM, per germline. Deletions cut 10 bases from V and 1 base from J, with 15 bases between. The CDR3 extends over 14 amino acids.

This TCR derives from a human donor with low-grade glioma or glioblastoma, undergoing nonglioma brain surgery, or in good health (not recorded which). The sequencing sample was made of glioma tissue, nonneoplastic brain tissue, or PBMCs (not recorded which). This rearrangement joins TRBV28 to TRBJ2-3; D not certain. The CDR3 protein is CATLDTQGTDTQYL. The CDR3 DNA follows: TGTGCCACCCTAGACACCCAGGGCACAGATACGCAGTATCTT.